One sample yielded the 28 T cell receptor beta chains listed below, sequenced in a study of beta chain features in type 1 diabetes. Study-wide results and limits: All four CD4+ subsets from Type 1 diabetes patients carried moderately but significantly shorter TCRB CDR3s.

Antigens of these TCRs are unknown. The entirety of the isolated RNA underwent reverse transcription, so expressed TCRB transcripts were sequenced. Method: immunoSEQ multiplex PCR; TCRdb's copy keeps in-frame clones and lacks some. The sample has around 710,000 clones, around 12% seen once. Material: naive CD4+ T cells from blood. These receptors were obtained from a man aged 30 to 45 with type 1 diabetes.

The chain uses TRBV7-8 and TRBJ2-1, with D perhaps TRBD1 (5 bases). This CDR3 contains 15 residues. In germline, CDR1 is SGHVS, CDR2 FQNEAQ. V dropped 5 bases and J dropped 2 bases, with 13 bases sitting between them. In DNA, the CDR3 is TGTGCCAGCAGCCGTAGGGGTGGGACCTACAATGAGCAGTTCTTC. Amino acids: CASSRRGGTYNEQFF.

This CDR3 reads CSVEGGLAESTDTQYF. The CDR3 DNA reads TGCAGCGTTGAAGGTGGGCTAGCGGAGAGCACAGATACGCAGTATTTT. V and J are TRBV29-1 and TRBJ2-3; 7 nucleotides align to TRBD2. Germline V CDR1 and CDR2: SQVTM, ANQGSEA. This CDR3 region has 16 residues. The ends lost 1 base at V and 0 bases at J; junction bases unmatched: 7.

A few counts support this clone. CDR3 sequence reads: CASGFAGGPAEQYF. CDR3 DNA: TGTGCTAGTGGTTTTGCCGGGGGCCCAGCCGAGCAGTACTTC. The chain is built from TRBV12-5 and TRBJ2-7; either TRBD1 or TRBD2 may supply D (6 bases each). The germline V gene encodes CDR1 LGHNT and CDR2 FRNRAP. V lost 3 bases, J lost 6 bases, and 15 bases lay in between. This CDR3 has 14 residues.

V and J are TRBV5-6 and TRBJ1-2; D gene ambiguous. In germline, CDR1 is SGHDT, CDR2 YYEEEE. This CDR3 region has 15 residues. With 0 bases removed from V and 0 bases from J, the gap between germline ends came to 9 bases. As DNA, the CDR3 is TGTGCCAGCAGCTTGGGTTCGATTGCTAACTATGGCTACACCTTC. Protein sequence: CASSLGSIANYGYTF.

This rearrangement joins TRBV9 to TRBJ2-1, with D perhaps matching TRBD2 (5 bases). Germline values: CDR1 SGDLS, CDR2 YYNGEE. The CDR3 length is 16 residues. With 0 bases removed from V and 3 bases from J, the gap between germline ends came to 13 bases. This chain's CDR3 is CASSVAGAAVYNEQFF. For the CDR3, the DNA is TGTGCCAGCAGCGTAGCTGGAGCGGCCGTCTACAATGAGCAGTTCTTC.

V gene TRBV7-2 combines with J gene TRBJ2-7, with 10 bases matching TRBD1. Germline V gene data show CDR1 as SGHTA and CDR2 as FQGNSA. Germline trimming cut 3 bases from V and 1 base from J; bases unmatched to any gene: 3. This CDR3 is built from 15 residues. The CDR3: CASSFGTGVSYEQYF. DNA of the CDR3: TGTGCCAGCAGCTTCGGGACAGGGGTATCCTACGAGCAGTACTTC.

V usage is TRBV19 and J usage is TRBJ1-4; the D gene is possibly TRBD1 (5 bases). CDR3 length: 14 amino acids. Trimming removed 9 bases from V and 2 bases from J, with 13 bases in between. Germline-derived CDR1 and CDR2 are LNHDA and SQIVND (reference sequence). The CDR3 spells CASKWSGTNEKLFF. CDR3 nucleotide sequence: TGTGCCAGCAAGTGGTCAGGGACTAATGAAAAACTGTTTTTT. The variable domain in full, completed from reference TRBV19 and TRBJ1-4, reads DGGITQSPKYLFRKEGQNVTLSCEQNLNHDAMYWYRQDPGQGLRLIYYSQIVNDFQKGDIAEGYSVSREKKESFPLTVTSAQKNPTAFYLCASKWSGTNEKLFFGSGTQLSVL.

The chain has TRBV2 and TRBJ2-1; TRBD1 matches at 8 bases. Germline V gene lookup returns CDR1 SNHLY and CDR2 FYNNEI. The CDR3 totals 14 residues. Unmatched junction bases numbered 10, after V lost 3 bases and J lost 12 bases. Written as DNA, the CDR3 is TGTGCCAGCAGTGACAATGGACAGGGAGCAGCGCAGTTCTTC. Its protein product is CASSDNGQGAAQFF.

The genes are TRBV7-6 and TRBJ2-3; 7 nucleotides line up with TRBD2. From germline, CDR1 is SGHVS and CDR2 FNYEAQ. Trimming removed 2 bases from V and 1 base from J; junction bases left unmatched: 3. The CDR3 loop spans 15 amino acids. CDR3 nucleotide sequence: TGTGCCAGCAGCTTAATGGCGGGGGGCACAGATACGCAGTATTTT. It translates to CASSLMAGGTDTQYF.

This rearrangement joins TRBV13 to TRBJ1-2; no reliable D call. The germline V gene has CDR1 PRHDT and CDR2 FYEKMQ (reference sequence). With 0 bases removed from V and 4 bases from J, the gap between germline ends came to 15 bases. CDR3 length equals 16 residues. CDR3 nucleotide sequence: TGTGCCAGCAGCTTAGGACCCCCCAACAAGGCCTATGGCTACACCTTC. It translates to CASSLGPPNKAYGYTF.

This clone was observed a few times. This chain uses TRBV30 with TRBJ1-3; no definite D call. The CDR3 runs to 14 residues. Germline CDR1 and CDR2: GTSNPN and SVGIG (reference sequence). With 5 bases removed from V and 0 bases from J, the gap between germline ends came to 11 bases. CDR3: CAWATVLSGNTIYF. CDR3 in DNA: TGTGCCTGGGCGACCGTTCTCTCTGGAAACACCATATATTTT.

This sequence joins TRBV14 and TRBJ2-2; D gene unclear. The CDR3 has 14 amino acids. Germline V gene data show CDR1 as SGHDN and CDR2 as FVKESK. With 0 bases removed from V and 2 bases from J, the gap between germline ends came to 4 bases. CDR3: CASSQDHNTGELFF. In DNA form, the CDR3 reads TGTGCCAGCAGCCAAGATCACAACACCGGGGAGCTGTTTTTT.

The chain recombines TRBV5-1 with TRBJ1-2; 7 nucleotides agree with TRBD1. The CDR3 has 15 amino acids. The junction had 3 bases not matched to a gene; V was cut back by 0 bases and J by 1 base. Germline V lookup: CDR1 SGHRS, CDR2 YFSETQ. CDR3 DNA sequence: TGCGCCAGCAGCTTGGGATGGGACAGTAACTATGGCTACACCTTC. Its translation: CASSLGWDSNYGYTF.

This chain connects TRBV29-1 to TRBJ2-5, with 7 bases fitting TRBD1. The V and J ends lost 5 bases and 1 base, in that order; junction bases with no gene match: 7. The CDR3 loop spans 14 amino acids. Germline V CDR1 and CDR2: SQVTM, ANQGSEA. The CDR3: CSVLGQAVQETQYF. For the CDR3, the DNA is TGCAGCGTTCTTGGACAGGCTGTCCAAGAGACCCAGTACTTC.

A few counts support this clone. V is TRBV6-5 and J is TRBJ1-1; D might be TRBD1 (6 bases). V lost 7 bases and J lost 5, with 14 bases in between. Germline lookup yields CDR1 MNHEY and CDR2 SVGAGI. This CDR3 is 13 amino acids long. CDR3 DNA: TGTGCCAGCACCCCAGGGGCAGGGACTGAAGCTTTCTTT. This codes for CASTPGAGTEAFF.

Turning to this clone: Other DNA sequences in this sample translate to the same CDR3. The rearrangement links TRBV9 to TRBJ1-2, with 7 positions matching TRBD1. Looked up from germline, CDR1 is SGDLS and CDR2 is YYNGEE. Trimming cost V 3 bases and J 2 bases; bases outside gene matches: 4. CDR3 size: 14 residues. The CDR3 loop is CASSAQTGNYGYTF. The DNA of the CDR3 is TGTGCCAGCAGCGCCCAGACAGGGAACTATGGCTACACCTTC.

The CDR3 spells CASSPRATGVGTEAFF. CDR3 DNA: TGTGCCAGCAGCCCCCGAGCGACAGGGGTGGGCACTGAAGCTTTCTTT. The chain carries TRBV7-2 and TRBJ1-1, with 8 bases lining up with TRBD1. The CDR3 covers 16 residues. Germline loops: CDR1 SGHTA, CDR2 FQGNSA. Trimming at V came to 5 bases and at J to 4 bases, leaving 12 bases not matched to a gene. Looking up the rest from reference TRBV7-2 and TRBJ1-1 gives the full variable domain: GAGVSQSPSNKVTEKGKDVELRCDPISGHTALYWYRQSLGQGLEFLIYFQGNSAPDKSGLPSDRFSAERTGGSVSTLTIQRTQQEDSAVYLCASSPRATGVGTEAFFGQGTRLTVV.

This chain joins TRBV7-6 and TRBJ1-2, with D possibly matching TRBD1 (6 bases). V was clipped by 5 bases and J by 6 bases, with 13 bases between them. The CDR3 is 13 amino acids. The germline V gene has CDR1 SGHVS and CDR2 FNYEAQ. This CDR3 reads CASSEGQMDGYTF. CDR3 DNA: TGTGCCAGCAGCGAGGGACAAATGGATGGCTACACCTTC.

This clone has a handful of counts. This sequence joins TRBV29-1 and TRBJ2-1, with 8 bases that match TRBD1. Looked up from germline, CDR1 is SQVTM and CDR2 is ANQGSEA. The CDR3 loop spans 13 amino acids. After removal of 4 bases from V and 8 bases from J, the junction contained 7 bases not matched to a gene. The chain's CDR3 is CSVAGRGLYEQFF. The CDR3 DNA follows: TGCAGCGTTGCTGGCAGGGGGCTCTATGAGCAGTTCTTC.

The V gene is TRBV28, the J gene TRBJ1-5, with D uncertain. This CDR3 has 14 residues. Germline loops: CDR1 MDHEN, CDR2 SYDVKM. V lost 4 bases and J 7 bases, leaving 14 bases between the germline ends. The CDR3 reads CASSSVSMGQPQHF. The CDR3 nucleotides are TGTGCCAGCAGTTCTGTGTCCATGGGACAGCCCCAGCATTTT.

The rearrangement links TRBV7-2 to TRBJ1-5; 7 bases fit TRBD1. This CDR3 contains 14 residues. Unmatched junction bases numbered 5, after V lost 6 bases and J lost 3 bases. Germline CDR1 reads SGHTA; CDR2 reads FQGNSA. CDR3 in amino acids: CASRGDSYNQPQHF. The CDR3 DNA reads as TGTGCCAGCAGGGGGGACAGCTACAATCAGCCCCAGCATTTT.

The V gene is TRBV25-1, the J gene TRBJ1-1, with 7 bases that match TRBD1. The CDR3 sequence is 15 residues long. V dropped 0 bases and J dropped 5; count of bases not matched to a gene: 6. The germline CDR1 and CDR2 sequences are MGHDK and SYGVNS. The CDR3 protein is CASSEYGQGGTEAFF. The CDR3 bases are TGTGCCAGCAGTGAATACGGTCAGGGGGGAACTGAAGCTTTCTTT.

This clone was recorded a few times. The CDR3 protein is CASSQSVGDSSYGYTF. CDR3 bases: TGTGCCAGCAGCCAATCCGTAGGGGACAGCTCCTATGGCTACACCTTC. This chain joins TRBV14 and TRBJ1-2; 7 bases fit TRBD1. V was pared by 2 bases and J by 4 bases, with 10 bases of the junction left unmatched. Germline V lookup: CDR1 SGHDN, CDR2 FVKESK. This CDR3 spans 16 amino acids.

This clone was detected only a few times. The chain has TRBV7-3 and TRBJ1-1, with no clear D. The V gene lost 3 bases and the J gene lost 1 base, with 9 bases spanning the gap. Germline V gene lookup returns CDR1 SGHTA and CDR2 FQGTGA. The CDR3 totals 14 residues. DNA for the CDR3: TGTGCCAGCAGCTTCGGACCGCAGAACACTGAAGCTTTCTTT. Its translation: CASSFGPQNTEAFF.

The chain uses TRBV30 and TRBJ1-2, with D hard to call. There are 13 residues in the CDR3. V was pared by 3 bases and J by 1 base, with 9 bases between. Germline CDR1 GTSNPN, CDR2 SVGIG (reference sequence). The chain's CDR3 is CAWSDGLNYGYTF. The CDR3, as DNA: TGTGCCTGGAGCGACGGACTTAACTATGGCTACACCTTC.

This clone turned up a few times. The gene calls are TRBV7-9 and TRBJ2-1; perhaps TRBD2 as D (6 bases). Deletions cut 5 bases from V and 5 bases from J, with 16 bases between. CDR1 and CDR2 (germline): SEHNR, FQNEAQ (reference sequence). The CDR3 has 15 amino acids. In nucleotides, the CDR3 is TGTGCCAGCAGCCCGGCGGGGCAGTCGCACAATGAGCAGTTCTTC. Encoded protein: CASSPAGQSHNEQFF.

This chain links TRBV5-4 with TRBJ2-7, with 9 bases matching TRBD1. The V segment lost 3 bases and the J segment 3 bases; nucleotides outside the gene matches: 7. Germline CDR1 SGHNT, CDR2 YYREEE (reference sequence). The CDR3 has 15 residues. CDR3 sequence: CASSSGQGHYYEQYF. The CDR3, as DNA: TGTGCCAGCAGCTCGGGACAGGGACACTACTACGAGCAGTACTTC.

This clone was seen more than once but under ten times. The V gene is TRBV7-3, the J gene TRBJ2-2, with D possibly being TRBD1 (6 bases). CDR1 is SGHTA, CDR2 FQGTGA, per germline. CDR3 length: 15 amino acids. The V end was cut by 2 bases, the J end by 2 bases, with 9 bases between. The DNA of the CDR3 is TGTGCCAGCAGCTTAGCAGGGGCCAACACCGGGGAGCTGTTTTTT. Protein product: CASSLAGANTGELFF.